This is a list of T cell receptor beta chains from one sample in a study of siplizumab effects on memory and regulatory T cells. Only in-frame clones appear in the TCRdb table, and some are missing; sequencing was by immunoSEQ multiplex PCR. The sample yields about 10,000 clones, around 45% seen once. For these TCRs, the target antigens are not known. Specimen: CFSE-low (dividing) CD8+ T cells sorted from an allogeneic mixed lymphocyte reaction. These receptors came from a human donor in good health; the cells came from an allogeneic mixed lymphocyte reaction. The CDR3 runs from the conserved cysteine through the conserved F or W. Each record gives: J gene, D gene, clone size, V gene, CDR3 DNA, CDR3 protein. The D gene is left open where the match is weak. Rows give clone size only sometimes, using once, few, many, or a class for an expanded clone.

>TRBJ2-1|-|-|TRBV7-3
TGTGCCAGCAGCTTAACGCATGGCAATGAGCAGTTCTTC
CASSLTHGNEQFF
>TRBJ1-1|-|-|TRBV5-6
TGTGCCAGCAGCCCCGGGGGGACTGAAGCTTTCTTT
CASSPGGTEAFF
>TRBJ2-5|-|-|TRBV6-1
TGTGCCAGCAGTGTCGTAGAGACCCAGTACTTC
CASSVVETQYF
>TRBJ2-7|TRBD1|-|TRBV7-6
TGTGCCAGCAGCCTAGAACCAGGACAGGGATTAGGCGAGCAGTACTTC
CASSLEPGQGLGEQYF
>TRBJ2-7|-|medium-sized|TRBV29-1
TGCAGCGTTGAAGGGAACTCGCTCGAGCAGTACTTC
CSVEGNSLEQYF
>TRBJ2-1|TRBD2|-|TRBV19
TGTGCCAGTAGTATTGCTAGCGGGGGCTCCTACAATGAGCAGTTCTTC
CASSIASGGSYNEQFF
>TRBJ1-6|-|few|TRBV30
TGTGCCGTTGACCTGACAGATCAGAGCTCCTATAATTCACCCCTCCACTTT
CAVDLTDQSSYNSPLHF
>TRBJ1-6|-|-|TRBV15
TGTGCCACCAACGAAGATTTGGAGGGAAAGTCACCCCTCCACTTT
CATNEDLEGKSPLHF
>TRBJ1-1|-|medium-sized|TRBV19
TGTGCCAGTAGACAGAACACTGAAGCTTTCTTT
CASRQNTEAFF
>TRBJ2-3|-|-|TRBV7-9
TGTGCCAGCTCCTCCCCCGGACAGCCCACAGATACGCAGTATTTT
CASSSPGQPTDTQYF
>TRBJ2-7|-|-|TRBV2
TGTGCCAGCAGTGAACCGGCGGAGTACGAGCAGTACTTC
CASSEPAEYEQYF
>TRBJ2-7|TRBD1|medium-sized|TRBV6-5
TGTGCCAGCAAGAGAGGACAGGCCGTCGAGCAGTACTTC
CASKRGQAVEQYF
>TRBJ1-1|-|-|TRBV4-1
TGCGCCAGCAGCCGAGTAGACACACCGAACACTGAAGCTTTCTTT
CASSRVDTPNTEAFF
>TRBJ2-7|-|once|TRBV6-5
TGTGCCAGCAGATTGACCGGGACGGGTCCCTACGAGCAGTACTTC
CASRLTGTGPYEQYF
>TRBJ1-3|-|-|TRBV5-4
TGTGCCAGCAGTCCAGGGTACGGAAACACCATATATTTT
CASSPGYGNTIYF
>TRBJ1-1|TRBD1|medium-sized|TRBV10-3
TGTGCCATCAGTGATCCGGACAGGGGAGGGCCTGAAGCTTTCTTT
CAISDPDRGGPEAFF
>TRBJ1-2|-|few|TRBV4-3
TGCGCCAGCAGCCAAGATAGCGTGGGACGGCCGTATGGCTACACCTTC
CASSQDSVGRPYGYTF
>TRBJ1-1|-|-|TRBV30
TGTGCCTGGAGTGTCGGGCAGAACACTGAAGCTTTCTTT
CAWSVGQNTEAFF
>TRBJ2-3|-|-|TRBV19
TGTGCCAGTAGTATTACTGGCGGGGCCACAGATACGCAGTATTTT
CASSITGGATDTQYF
>TRBJ2-5|TRBD2|few|TRBV11-3
TGTGCCAGCAGCTTAATATCGGGGGGGCAAGAGACCCAGTACTTC
CASSLISGGQETQYF